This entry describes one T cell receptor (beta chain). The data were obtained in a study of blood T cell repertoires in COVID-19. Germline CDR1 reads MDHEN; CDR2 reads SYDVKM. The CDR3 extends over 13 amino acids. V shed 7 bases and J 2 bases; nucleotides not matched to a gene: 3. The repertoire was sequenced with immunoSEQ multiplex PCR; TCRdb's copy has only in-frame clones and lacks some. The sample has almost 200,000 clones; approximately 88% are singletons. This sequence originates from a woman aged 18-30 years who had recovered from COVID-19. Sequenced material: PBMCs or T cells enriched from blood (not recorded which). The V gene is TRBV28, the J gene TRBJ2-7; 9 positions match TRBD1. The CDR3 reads CASMDRGPYEQYF. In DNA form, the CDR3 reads TGTGCCAGCATGGACAGGGGCCCCTACGAGCAGTACTTC. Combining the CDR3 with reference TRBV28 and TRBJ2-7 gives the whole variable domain DVKVTQSSRYLVKRTGEKVFLECVQDMDHENMFWYRQDPGLGLRLIYFSYDVKMKEKGDIPEGYSVSREKKERFSLILESASTNQTSMYLCASMDRGPYEQYFGPGTRLTVT.